In its sample, the clone carrying this T cell receptor beta chain was seen many times. Looked up from germline, CDR1 is PRHDT and CDR2 is FYEKMQ (reference sequence). The V and J ends lost 4 bases and 3 bases respectively, with 16 bases between them. The CDR3 runs to 15 residues. These data are taken from a study of CD8+ T cells in alopecia areata. The wider study: Treated patients were given oral tofacitinib, which was dosed at 5 to 10 mg twice daily.

As the sequencing template, cDNA was produced by extracting RNA and reverse transcribing it. The data were produced by immunoSEQ multiplex PCR, yet TCRdb's version contains in-frame clones alone and is incomplete. There are 200,000 to 250,000 clones in the sample; 64% occur only once, and about 4.2% lies in the top ten. Documented treatment: oral pan-JAK inhibitor, 5-10 mg twice daily. Sorted out of PBMCs were CD4+ T cells and CD8+ T cells. The sequence was collected from a human donor with alopecia areata. Specimen: CD4+ T cells sorted from blood, collected at week 4, from a patient treated with tofacitinib. The rearrangement links TRBV13 to TRBJ2-7; no firm D call. The CDR3 DNA follows: TGTGCCAGCAGCTCATCCAAAAAGGGTAGCTACGAGCAGTACTTC. Translating gives CASSSSKKGSYEQYF.